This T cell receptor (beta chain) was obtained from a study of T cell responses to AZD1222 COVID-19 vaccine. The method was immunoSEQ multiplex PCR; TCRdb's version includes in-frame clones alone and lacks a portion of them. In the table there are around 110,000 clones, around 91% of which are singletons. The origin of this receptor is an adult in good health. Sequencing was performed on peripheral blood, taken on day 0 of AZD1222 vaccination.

CDR3 protein: CASSSLSNEKLFF. The CDR3 DNA reads TGTGCCAGCAGTTCATTGAGCAATGAAAAACTGTTTTTT. The chain has TRBV28 and TRBJ1-4; D ambiguous. Germline V lookup: CDR1 MDHEN, CDR2 SYDVKM. The CDR3 consists of 13 residues. The V end lost 4 bases, the J end lost 5 bases, and 8 bases lay between the germline ends.